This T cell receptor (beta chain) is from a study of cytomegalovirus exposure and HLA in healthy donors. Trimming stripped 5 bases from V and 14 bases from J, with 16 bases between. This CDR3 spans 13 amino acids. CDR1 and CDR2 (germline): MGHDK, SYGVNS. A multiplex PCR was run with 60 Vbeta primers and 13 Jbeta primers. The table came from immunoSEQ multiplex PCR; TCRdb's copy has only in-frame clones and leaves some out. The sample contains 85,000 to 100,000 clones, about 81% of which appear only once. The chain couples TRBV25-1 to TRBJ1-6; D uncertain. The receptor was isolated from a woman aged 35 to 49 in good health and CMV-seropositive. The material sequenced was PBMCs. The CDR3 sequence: CASSWPGSQALHF. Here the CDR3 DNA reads TGTGCCAGCAGTTGGCCAGGCTCGCAAGCCCTCCACTTT.